This T cell receptor (beta chain) derives from a study of PD-1 blockade in classical Hodgkin lymphoma. Germline V gene sequence: CDR1 LGHNA, CDR2 YNFKEQ. Deletions cut 3 bases from V and 5 bases from J, with 10 bases between. The CDR3 totals 13 residues. Noted time point: cycle 4 day 1 (C4D1), after around six weeks of nivolumab. Every one of the patients relapsed after autologous stem cell transplantation (brentuximab vedotin exposure was variable). Classification of best responses gave complete response, partial response or progressive disease. Study results and limitations: Possible causes of repertoire differences, disease activity or prior therapy, remain undefined. Complete responders showed a baseline diversity that resembled the diversity of newly diagnosed patients. Exclusion applied to patients who initiated nivolumab less than 1 year following ASCT.

For this clone: Its antigen remains unknown.

Libraries were prepared by immunoSEQ multiplex PCR; TCRdb keeps only in-frame clonotypes and omits some of them. The profile covers 100,000 or so clones, with over 85% appearing a single time and roughly 20% taken by the ten largest. The sequence derives from a human donor with classical Hodgkin lymphoma. The material was peripheral blood mononuclear cells (PBMCs), obtained before the fourth cycle of nivolumab. The chain uses TRBV4-2 and TRBJ1-2; D ambiguous. CDR3 amino acids: CASSQDWLYGYTF. The CDR3 DNA reads TGTGCCAGCAGCCAGGACTGGCTGTATGGCTACACCTTC.